Below are 17 T cell receptor beta chains sequenced from a single sample in a study of OX40 agonist ivuxolimab in advanced cancers. The assay was immunoSEQ multiplex PCR, and TCRdb's table has in-frame clones only and misses some. Of under 80,000 clones listed, 85% to 95% are singletons. The source material was CD4+ or CD8+ T cells sorted from blood, sampled in a trial of the OX40 agonist ivuxolimab. The origin of the receptors is an adult with an advanced solid tumor such as melanoma, head and neck, liver or kidney cancer.

The chain joins TRBV6-5 to TRBJ2-3; tentatively, D is TRBD2 (5 bases). The CDR3 has 14 amino acids. From germline, CDR1 is MNHEY and CDR2 SVGAGI. Trimming took off 6 bases at V and 6 bases at J, with 16 bases between the two ends. The CDR3 loop reads CASSLGALGDTQYF. As DNA, the CDR3 is TGTGCCAGCAGCTTGGGAGCCCTAGGGGATACGCAGTATTTT.

This clone was found once. The chain combines TRBV28 with TRBJ2-7; no firm D call. Trimming took off 5 bases at V and 4 bases at J, with 15 bases between the two ends. CDR1 and CDR2 (germline): MDHEN, SYDVKM. The length of the CDR3 is 14 residues. The CDR3 DNA sequence: TGTGCCAGCAGTCCTCAGGTTTATTTATACGAGCAGTACTTC. Protein product: CASSPQVYLYEQYF.

This chain joins TRBV29-1 and TRBJ2-3; D is possibly TRBD2 (6 bases). Trimming left V 1 base short and J 0 bases short, with 8 bases between. This CDR3 has 14 residues. Per the germline V gene, CDR1 is SQVTM and CDR2 is ANQGSEA. The CDR3 sequence is CSVEAGGSTDTQYF. CDR3 nucleotides: TGCAGCGTTGAAGCTGGGGGGAGCACAGATACGCAGTATTTT.

Here the CDR3 reads CASSISFTSTDTQYF. In nucleotides, the CDR3 is TGTGCCAGCTCAATATCATTTACTAGCACAGATACGCAGTATTTT. The V gene is TRBV18, the J gene TRBJ2-3; D gene ambiguous. The CDR3 extends over 15 amino acids. Germline V gene data show CDR1 as KGHSH and CDR2 as LQKENI. V lost 5 bases and J lost 0, with 12 bases in between. The full variable domain, completed using reference TRBV18 and TRBJ2-3, is NAGVMQNPRHLVRRRGQEARLRCSPMKGHSHVYWYRQLPEEGLKFMVYLQKENIIDESGMPKERFSAEFPKEGPSILRIQQVVRGDSAAYFCASSISFTSTDTQYFGPGTRLTVL.

The chain couples TRBV10-1 to TRBJ1-5; no firm D call. From germline, CDR1 is WNHNN and CDR2 SYGVQD (reference sequence). The CDR3 runs to 13 residues. The V end lost 2 bases, the J end lost 4 bases, and 6 bases lay between the germline ends. This CDR3 is CASSEGGNQPQHF. The DNA for the CDR3 is TGCGCCAGCAGTGAGGGTGGTAATCAGCCCCAGCATTTT.

The rearrangement links TRBV5-1 to TRBJ2-2; 10 bases match TRBD2. Per the germline V gene, CDR1 is SGHRS and CDR2 is YFSETQ. The V and J ends lost 0 bases and 0 bases, in that order; junction bases with no gene match: 2. The CDR3 length is 17 residues. The CDR3 DNA is TGCGCCAGCAGCTTGGTTCTAGCGGGGGCGAACACCGGGGAGCTGTTTTTT. Its translation: CASSLVLAGANTGELFF.

The chain is built from TRBV6-5 and TRBJ2-7, with a possible D match to TRBD1 (5 bases). This CDR3 is 14 amino acids long. CDR1 MNHEY and CDR2 SVGAGI come from the germline V gene. Between the trimmed V and J ends, which lost 4 bases and 3 bases, there was a span of 13 bases. CDR3 region: CASSLGPGYYEQYF. CDR3 coding DNA: TGTGCCAGCAGTTTAGGACCAGGGTACTACGAGCAGTACTTC.

V is TRBV7-9 and J is TRBJ2-2; D uncertain. This CDR3 has 11 amino acids. V was trimmed by 5 bases and J by 4 bases, leaving 2 bases between them. Germline assignment: CDR1 SEHNR and CDR2 FQNEAQ (reference sequence). Written as DNA, the CDR3 is TGTGCCAGCAGCATCACCGGGGAGCTGTTTTTT. Translated: CASSITGELFF.

The chain couples TRBV7-7 to TRBJ1-5, with 7 bases that match TRBD1. The CDR3 covers 15 residues. The V and J ends lost 5 bases and 3 bases, in that order; junction bases with no gene match: 7. Germline CDR1 is SSHAT and CDR2 is FNYEAQ (reference sequence). The CDR3 here is CASSEPTGTNQPQHF. In DNA form, the CDR3 reads TGTGCCAGCAGCGAGCCGACAGGGACCAATCAGCCCCAGCATTTT.

The chain joins TRBV4-2 to TRBJ1-3; D remains ambiguous. Per germline, CDR1 LGHNA and CDR2 YNFKEQ. Trimming took off 5 bases at V and 0 bases at J, with 14 bases between the two ends. The CDR3 has 16 residues. As DNA, the CDR3 is TGTGCCAGCAGCAGATCAGGACCGAGCTCTGGAAACACCATATATTTT. Translated, it gives CASSRSGPSSGNTIYF.

The V and J genes are TRBV4-2 and TRBJ1-5; 12 bases fit TRBD1. From germline, CDR1 is LGHNA and CDR2 YNFKEQ. Trimming took 5 bases from V and 5 from J; bases not matched to a gene: 10. This CDR3 has 17 amino acids. CDR3: CASSNIGTGGPDQPQHF. The DNA for the CDR3 is TGTGCCAGCAGCAATATCGGGACAGGGGGCCCGGATCAGCCCCAGCATTTT.

The chain links TRBV28 to TRBJ1-4; unclear D gene. The CDR3 runs 13 residues. CDR1 MDHEN and CDR2 SYDVKM come from the germline V gene. Trimming shortened V by 2 bases and J by 7 bases, and 8 bases separated the two germline ends. The CDR3 DNA follows: TGTGCCAGCAGTTTAACCTACAGTGAAAAACTGTTTTTT. This codes for CASSLTYSEKLFF.

The rearrangement uses TRBV7-2 and TRBJ1-1; D call uncertain. Trimming took off 5 bases at V and 0 bases at J, with 4 bases between the two ends. Germline lookup yields CDR1 SGHTA and CDR2 FQGNSA. This CDR3 is built from 12 residues. The CDR3 DNA reads as TGTGCCAGCAGCAAGATGAACACTGAAGCTTTCTTT. Encoded protein: CASSKMNTEAFF.

The V and J genes are TRBV6-1 and TRBJ2-7; D gene unclear. V was clipped by 2 bases and J by 2 bases, with 7 bases between them. Germline V CDR1 and CDR2: MNHNS, SASEGT. This CDR3 is 13 amino acids long. The CDR3 DNA reads as TGTGCCAGCAGTGAACTACCGACCTACGAGCAGTACTTC. Protein product: CASSELPTYEQYF.

The rearrangement uses TRBV2 and TRBJ2-3; D unclear. CDR3 length: 15 amino acids. The germline V gene has CDR1 SNHLY and CDR2 FYNNEI. V gave up 6 bases and J gave up 0 bases, with 13 bases separating them. The CDR3 DNA reads as TGTGCCAGCAGAGGAGAAATTGCTAGCACAGATACGCAGTATTTT. Its protein is CASRGEIASTDTQYF.

A single count supports this clone. The rearrangement joins TRBV9 to TRBJ1-5; D might be TRBD1 (5 bases). This CDR3 region has 14 residues. The germline V gene encodes CDR1 SGDLS and CDR2 YYNGEE. V was cut by 2 bases and J by 1 base, with 7 bases left in between. The CDR3 DNA sequence: TGTGCCAGCAGCGTCGGGGGGAGCAATCAGCCCCAGCATTTT. The encoded protein is CASSVGGSNQPQHF.

This rearrangement joins TRBV28 to TRBJ2-5; D is undetermined. Germline V CDR1 and CDR2: MDHEN, SYDVKM. The CDR3 consists of 12 residues. V shed 4 bases and J shed 2 bases, with 5 bases lying between them. The CDR3 spells CASSSTQETQYF. CDR3 nucleotides: TGTGCCAGCAGTTCAACACAAGAGACCCAGTACTTC.